Below, one TCR beta chain is given with its context. Its cognate antigen is unknown. Repertoires were generated with immunoSEQ multiplex PCR, while TCRdb's copy carries only in-frame clones and drops some. The sample carries 1,000 or so clones, roughly three quarters recorded once. Germline CDR1 SGHDT, CDR2 YYEEEE. CDR3 size: 17 residues. Deletions cut 0 bases from V and 0 bases from J, with 10 bases between. These data are taken from a study of immune cell composition in non-small cell lung cancer. Notes on the study in general: Tumour-reactive clones were not shown to match dominant in vivo tumour clones. Squamous lung tumours showed higher top 10 clone scores and clonality than adenocarcinomas.

Sequencing used lung tumor tissue. The chain employs TRBV5-6 and TRBJ2-6; D is possibly TRBD1 (5 bases). This receptor was identified in a human donor with non-small cell lung cancer. The chain's CDR3 is CASSLGGGISGANVLTF. CDR3 DNA sequence: TGTGCCAGCAGCTTGGGGGGCGGTATCTCTGGGGCCAACGTCCTGACTTTC.